The T cell receptor beta chain under discussion was sequenced for a study of T cell repertoires in cytomegalovirus infection. Whole-study findings and limits: Identification of carriers of CMV plus the relevant HLA was achieved through cumulative public TCR beta family frequency.

CDR1 is SGHNT and CDR2 is YYREEE in the germline V gene (reference sequence). The CDR3 has 15 amino acids. Between the trimmed V and J ends, which lost 4 bases and 5 bases, there was a span of 15 bases. A single record per CDR3 protein comes from TCRdb applying MiXCR to the reads. Of 570,000 or so distinct CDR3 sequences in the sample, around two fifths were seen once. In the case of this clonotype: The antigen remains undetermined.

This specimen was cultured PBMCs, taken from culture after CMV antigen stimulation. The chain is built from TRBV5-4 and TRBJ2-2; weak D call: TRBD1 (6 bases). The receptor's source is a human donor in good health (CMV status not recorded). Some clones in this sample may be carry-over from other donors' samples. The CDR3 loop is CASSPTGSLTGELFF. CDR3 coding DNA: TGTGCCAGCAGCCCCACAGGGTCCCTAACCGGGGAGCTGTTTTTT.